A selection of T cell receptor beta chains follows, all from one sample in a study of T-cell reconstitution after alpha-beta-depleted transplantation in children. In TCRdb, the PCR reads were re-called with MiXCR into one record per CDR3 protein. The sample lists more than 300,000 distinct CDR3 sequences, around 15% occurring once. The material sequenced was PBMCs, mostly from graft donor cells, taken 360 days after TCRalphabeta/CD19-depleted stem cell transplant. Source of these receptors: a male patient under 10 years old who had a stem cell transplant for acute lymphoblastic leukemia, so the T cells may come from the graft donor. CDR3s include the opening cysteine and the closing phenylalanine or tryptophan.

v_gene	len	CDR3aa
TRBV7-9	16	CASSYTGLAVRNEQFF
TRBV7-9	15	CASSLGQLQHYEQYF
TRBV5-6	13	CASSLEQGYEQYF
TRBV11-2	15	CASSLIPPAGQPQHF
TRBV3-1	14	CASSQTVSYNEQFF
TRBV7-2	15	CASSPQVSGANVLTF
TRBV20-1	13	CSATGGFNQPQHF
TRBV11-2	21	CASSPLLPGLAGGSFYNEQFF
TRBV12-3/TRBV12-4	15	CASSLGSVSYNEQFF
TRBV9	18	CASSVEGGTGAWDAEAFF
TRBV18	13	CASSVRGWGEQYF
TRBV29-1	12	CGGLADSYEQYF
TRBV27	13	CASSTQNTGELFF
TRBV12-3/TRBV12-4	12	CASRFRGTEQFF
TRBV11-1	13	CASSQGRSTGQYF
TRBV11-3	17	CASSSLPGLLTTGELFF
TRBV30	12	CAWSVVDNEQFF
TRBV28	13	CASSSPPGVEQYF
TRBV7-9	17	CASSRFPRRAENTEAFF
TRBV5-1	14	CASADLSSYNEQFF
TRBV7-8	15	CASRGYRTGEETQYF
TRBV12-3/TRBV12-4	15	CASSLGRHSNQPQHF
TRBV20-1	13	CSAASGRPDTQYF
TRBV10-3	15	CAIAAGRELYNEQFF
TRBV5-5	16	CASSPAGGYPPDTQYF
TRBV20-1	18	CSARVGPPSGQNTGELFF
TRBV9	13	CASSPHGDYEQYF
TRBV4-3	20	CASSQGPNSPSSGSTDTQYF
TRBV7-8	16	CASSPVDKAESYEQYF
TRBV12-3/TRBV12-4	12	CASSLYGAHHTF
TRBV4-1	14	CASSQGWTGDEQYF
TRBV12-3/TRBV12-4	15	CASRRKTSGNYEQYF
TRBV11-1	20	CASSLAIGAVPGLPSYEQYF
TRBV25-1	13	CASSELAGYEQYF
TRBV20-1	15	CSARGGGGNTGELFF
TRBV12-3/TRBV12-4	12	CASSFSSGELFF
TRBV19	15	CASSGWDRGVTEAFF
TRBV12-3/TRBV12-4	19	CASSLQGFGRRDPYNEQFF
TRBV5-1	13	CASSISGATEAFF
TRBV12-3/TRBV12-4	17	CASSRTSGRWLGGELFF
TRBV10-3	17	CAVGTTSISLATDTQYF
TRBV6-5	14	CASRRHSPGTEAFF
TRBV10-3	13	CAISQKVSYEQYF
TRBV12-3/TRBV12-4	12	CASTHSEETQYF
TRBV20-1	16	CSARNRWAVNTGELFF
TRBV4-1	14	CASSQVDRNQPQHF
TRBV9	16	CASSVGYYPYTDTQYF
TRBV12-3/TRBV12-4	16	CASSRLADSSYNEQFF
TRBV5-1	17	CASSLAGTTSSTDTQYF
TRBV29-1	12	CSVYGTTYEQYF
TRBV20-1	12	CSAPLATDTQYF
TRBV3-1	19	CASSQGFSGRAGTYNEQFF
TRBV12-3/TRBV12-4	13	CASSFPGSLEQFF
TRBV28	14	CASSSQAINEKLFF
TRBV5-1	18	CASSPWGLAGGIRETQYF
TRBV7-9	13	CASSPWQGTEAFF
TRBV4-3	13	CASSRRTTGEAFF